This TCR beta chain appears in the sequencing data of a study of T-cell memory formation after mild COVID-19. Study overall: Each donor largely had its own TCR clusters. Overall study results and limits: Pre-infection memory already had some responding clones, implying cross-reactive memory joined. Second-wave clones reaching peak frequency on day 37 lacked confirmed SARS-CoV-2 specificity.

TCRdb reanalysed the 5' RACE reads using MiXCR and keeps one entry per CDR3 protein. The data contain 250,000 to 300,000 distinct CDR3 sequences, about a sixth of them seen just once; the ten biggest clones take up 20% to 25%. As to this clonotype: Its antigen remains unknown.

The CDR3 is made up of 16 amino acids. Germline V gives CDR1 MNHEY, CDR2 SMNVEV (reference sequence). J lost 3 bases, V lost 3 bases, and 10 bases had no gene match. Input material: PBMCs or a T cell subset sorted from them (not recorded which). The chain couples TRBV27 to TRBJ2-7; 8 bases are a match to TRBD1. The TCR originated in a man aged 18-30 years who had mild COVID-19 (a few samples of this study predate the infection). Cell type and time point are not known. This CDR3 is CASSFTGQGLFYEQYF. CDR3 bases: TGTGCCAGCAGTTTCACCGGACAGGGACTTTTCTACGAGCAGTACTTC.